Below, 20 T cell receptor beta chains from the same sample are listed, as sequenced in a study of human CD8 memory T cell subsets. TPEX cells were exhausted-like CCR7+ PD-1+ TIGIT+ early memory CD8+ T cells. UMI-labeled 5' RACE yielded the TCR beta libraries. TCRdb re-called the 5' RACE reads; every CDR3 protein appears as one record, without DNA. This sample's clone table lists almost 9,000 distinct CDR3 sequences. Sequencing used CD8+ T cells from PBMCs. The receptors shown here come from a human donor in good health.

The rearrangement uses TRBV7-6 and TRBJ1-5. The CDR3 has 15 residues. The V gene's germline CDR1 is SGHVS and CDR2 FNYEAQ. CDR3 region: CASSLESVSNQPQHF.

The V and J genes are TRBV4-1 and TRBJ2-7; TCRdb designates TRBD1, a call that cannot be tested without DNA. This CDR3 comprises 14 residues. Germline CDR1 MGHRA, CDR2 YSYEKL. CDR3 region: CASSQTPLAYEQYF.

The chain uses TRBV29-1 and TRBJ2-1; TCRdb proposes TRBD2, but this gene call is untestable without DNA. Germline V gene data show CDR1 as SQVTM and CDR2 as ANQGSEA. This CDR3 is 17 amino acids long. CDR3 sequence: CSVEGSGRARSYNEQFF.

The CDR3 loop is CASSFWDGGRDEQFF. The gene calls are TRBV27 and TRBJ2-1; TCRdb outputs TRBD1, but without DNA this stays unchecked. Germline V gene sequence: CDR1 MNHEY, CDR2 SMNVEV (reference sequence). CDR3 length: 15 amino acids.

The J gene is TRBJ2-7, the V gene TRBV18; the D call of TRBD2 rests on TCRdb alone, since no DNA is present to check it. Germline V gene sequence: CDR1 KGHSH, CDR2 LQKENI. The CDR3 is 13 residues long. The CDR3: CASSPGLDYEQYF.

V is TRBV6-2 or TRBV6-3 and J is TRBJ2-7; TCRdb's D gene call, TRBD2, goes unchecked for lack of DNA. The CDR3 runs to 16 residues. CDR1 MNHEY and CDR2 SVGEGT come from the germline V gene. The CDR3 loop is CASSYSTGLDAYEQYF.

The V call is TRBV20-1, the J call TRBJ2-7; TCRdb's D call, TRBD1, is unchecked because there is no DNA. Germline V gene sequence: CDR1 DFQATT, CDR2 SNEGSKA (reference sequence). CDR3 length: 16 amino acids. The CDR3 loop reads CSARDRGGHNSYEQYF.

This chain links TRBV9 with TRBJ2-3; TCRdb calls TRBD1, which cannot be checked without DNA. CDR1 and CDR2 (germline): SGDLS, YYNGEE. CDR3 length equals 15 residues. CDR3: CASSSRDWGTDTQYF.

J is TRBJ2-7 and V is TRBV6-2 or TRBV6-3; checking the TCRdb D call of TRBD2 is not possible without DNA. CDR1 MNHEY and CDR2 SVGEGT come from the germline V gene. The CDR3 has 14 amino acids. This CDR3 is CASNALAEDYEQYF.

This chain uses TRBV3-1 with TRBJ2-7; the D call of TRBD1 rests on TCRdb alone, since no DNA is present to check it. Germline assignment: CDR1 LGHDT and CDR2 YNNKEL (reference sequence). This CDR3 region has 16 residues. The chain's CDR3 is CASSQDPGTGGREQYF.

The chain has TRBV7-9 and TRBJ2-7; the TCRdb call, TRBD2, lacks DNA for checking. CDR3 length equals 12 residues. Germline V gene sequence: CDR1 SEHNR, CDR2 FQNEAQ (reference sequence). CDR3 region: CASSWGDYEQYF.

Considering frequency, this clonotype is medium-sized. The chain uses TRBV20-1 and TRBJ2-7; there is no DNA to check the TCRdb D call of TRBD1. Germline lookup yields CDR1 DFQATT and CDR2 SNEGSKA (reference sequence). CDR3 length equals 14 residues. CDR3 residues: CSARVPGEVREQYF.

This chain connects TRBV18 to TRBJ2-7. Per germline, CDR1 KGHSH and CDR2 LQKENI. This CDR3 contains 12 residues. The chain's CDR3 is CASSPRLYEQYF.

CDR3 protein: CASSPGTIRTDTQYF. The chain joins TRBV5-1 to TRBJ2-3; TCRdb proposes TRBD2, but this gene call is untestable without DNA. Germline V CDR1 and CDR2: SGHRS, YFSETQ. This CDR3 is built from 15 residues.

This chain connects TRBV7-2 to TRBJ1-2; lacking DNA, the TRBD1 call made by TCRdb goes unchecked. This CDR3 has 15 amino acids. The germline gives CDR1 SGHTA, CDR2 FQGNSA. CDR3 amino acids: CASSLGTGLNYGYTF.

Frequency places this clonotype as medium-sized. V gene TRBV29-1 combines with J gene TRBJ2-1. Germline loops: CDR1 SQVTM, CDR2 ANQGSEA. The CDR3 sequence is 13 residues long. The CDR3: CSVEGDNYNEQFF.

This clonotype is called medium-sized based on its frequency. The chain uses TRBV29-1 and TRBJ2-3; there is no DNA to check the TCRdb D call of TRBD1. Looked up from germline, CDR1 is SQVTM and CDR2 is ANQGSEA. The CDR3 sequence is 12 residues long. The CDR3 loop is CSVEDGTDVQYF.

The V call is TRBV30, the J call TRBJ2-7; with no DNA, the TCRdb D assignment of TRBD2 cannot be verified. Germline CDR1 GTSNPN, CDR2 SVGIG (reference sequence). The CDR3 is 12 amino acids. CDR3 amino acids: CAWSPRPHEQYF.

This chain uses TRBV6-5 with TRBJ2-1; the TCRdb call, TRBD2, lacks DNA for checking. Germline CDR1 MNHEY, CDR2 SVGAGI. The length of the CDR3 is 15 residues. CDR3 amino acids: CASRERGGLGNEQFF.

The chain recombines TRBV11-2 with TRBJ2-7. Germline CDR1 SGHAT, CDR2 FQNNGV. The CDR3 has 11 residues. The CDR3: CASSLVAEQYF.